These 7 T cell receptor beta chains came from one sample sequenced in a study of T cell repertoires in cytomegalovirus infection. TCRdb used MiXCR to reprocess the reads, holding one entry per CDR3 protein. The table includes 54,000 or so distinct CDR3 sequences, more than 25% detected once. No cognate antigen is known for these TCRs. The sequenced sample consisted of PBMCs, sequenced either directly or after in vitro stimulation (not recorded which). The receptors derive from a human donor in good health (CMV status not recorded). Some clones in this sample may be carry-over from other donors' samples.

The chain combines TRBV11-2 with TRBJ2-5; 7 bases match TRBD1. V was pared by 1 base and J by 1 base, with 6 bases of the junction left unmatched. This CDR3 has 16 amino acids. Germline CDR1 reads SGHAT; CDR2 reads FQNNGV. In DNA form, the CDR3 reads TGTGCCAGCAGCTTAGGCAGGGGGAAGATCCAAGAGACCCAGTACTTC. Translation gives CASSLGRGKIQETQYF.

This sequence joins TRBV28 and TRBJ1-4; D unresolved. Germline CDR1 and CDR2: MDHEN and SYDVKM. CDR3 length: 12 amino acids. V lost 2 bases and J lost 8, with 6 bases in between. CDR3 bases: TGTGCCAGCAGTTTAATGGGAGAAAAACTGTTTTTT. Encoded protein: CASSLMGEKLFF.

This clonotype was observed a few times. The chain employs TRBV7-6 and TRBJ2-1; no reliable D call. V was shortened by 2 bases and J by 6 bases, with 23 bases between the two germline ends. Germline lookup yields CDR1 SGHVS and CDR2 FNYEAQ. CDR3 length: 18 residues. This CDR3 is CASSLSRVSIFESNEQFF. As DNA, the CDR3 is TGTGCCAGCAGCTTAAGCCGGGTTAGTATTTTTGAGAGCAATGAGCAGTTCTTC.

This clonotype was counted only a few times. The CDR3 sequence: CASSLTQGAIEQYF. The DNA of the CDR3 is TGTGCCAGCAGCTTAACCCAGGGGGCTATCGAGCAGTACTTC. The rearrangement joins TRBV7-9 to TRBJ2-7; 8 bases match TRBD1. This CDR3 has 14 residues. Germline assignment: CDR1 SEHNR and CDR2 FQNEAQ (reference sequence). With V trimmed by 2 bases and J by 6 bases, 6 bases remained unmatched.

This chain links TRBV2 with TRBJ1-4; no clear D gene. Trimming removed 3 bases at V and 7 bases at J, with 12 bases between. The germline V gene has CDR1 SNHLY and CDR2 FYNNEI. This CDR3 is 14 amino acids long. CDR3 in DNA: TGTGCCAGCAGTGAGTCCCGACGGACTGAAAAACTGTTTTTT. Translated, it gives CASSESRRTEKLFF.

This clonotype occurred many times. This chain joins TRBV7-2 and TRBJ2-5, with a tentative D call TRBD2 (5 bases). CDR1 is SGHTA, CDR2 FQGNSA, per germline. This CDR3 is 15 amino acids long. Trimming removed 4 bases from V and 2 bases from J, with 14 bases in between. The CDR3 nucleotides read TGTGCCAGCAGCTCACCGACCGGAGGACAAGAGACCCAGTACTTC. Translating it yields CASSSPTGGQETQYF.

This clonotype was counted only a few times. The rearrangement links TRBV27 to TRBJ1-2; 12 nucleotides align to TRBD1. The CDR3 sequence is 16 residues long. V lost 6 bases to trimming and J lost 5 bases; unmatched junction nucleotides: 10. Germline V gives CDR1 MNHEY, CDR2 SMNVEV (reference sequence). CDR3 residues: CASSRKPGQGAYGYTF. CDR3 DNA: TGTGCCAGCAGCCGAAAACCGGGACAGGGGGCGTATGGCTACACCTTC.